This T cell receptor (beta chain) came from a study of T-cell reconstitution after alpha-beta-depleted transplantation in children. Study-wide results and caveats: Reports say that about two months after transplant, the alpha-beta T cells came out of several hundred graft clones that had expanded.

Germline values: CDR1 LNHDA, CDR2 SQIVND (reference sequence). The CDR3 consists of 16 residues. The V segment lost 5 bases and the J segment 3 bases; nucleotides outside the gene matches: 9. Preparation of the TCRbeta library used unique molecular identifiers. TCRdb re-called the PCR reads with MiXCR, one entry per CDR3 protein. The sample yields fewer than 550,000 distinct CDR3 sequences, about 11% seen once. With regard to this clonotype: The antigen is undetermined.

The receptor was derived from a child under 10 years old with inherited bone marrow failure, due to receive a stem cell transplant. The rearrangement uses TRBV19 and TRBJ2-3; 9 nucleotides match TRBD1. Sequences were derived from PBMCs, sampled before TCRalphabeta/CD19-depleted stem cell transplant. The CDR3 spells CASSLRTGDETDTQYF. CDR3 nucleotides: TGTGCCAGTAGTTTGCGGACAGGGGATGAAACAGATACGCAGTATTTT.